The rows below give T cell receptor beta chains drawn from one sample of a study of glioma-infiltrating T cells. TCRdb re-derived calls from the multiplex PCR reads in MiXCR, one entry per CDR3 protein. The sample holds roughly 100,000 distinct CDR3 sequences, less than 30% seen once. The specimen was glioma tissue, nonneoplastic brain tissue, or PBMCs (not recorded which). These receptors were obtained from a human donor with low-grade glioma or glioblastoma, undergoing nonglioma brain surgery, or in good health (not recorded which). Each CDR3 is given with its conserved first and last residue. The D gene is left open where the match is weak. Clone size is given for some rows only: seen once, a few or many times, or a class if the clone is expanded.

clone size: many
J gene: TRBJ2-1
V gene: TRBV6-1
D gene: TRBD2
CDR3 protein: CASRGGGSGEFQFF
CDR3 DNA: TGTGCCAGCAGGGGGGGGGGTAGCGGGGAATTTCAGTTCTTC

clone size: many
J gene: TRBJ2-2
V gene: TRBV7-9
D gene: NA
CDR3 protein: CASNSGTMSTGELFF
CDR3 DNA: TGTGCCAGCAACTCCGGGACAATGAGCACCGGGGAGCTGTTTTTT

clone size: NA
J gene: TRBJ1-6
V gene: TRBV6-1
D gene: NA
CDR3 protein: CASGMGRGNSPLHF
CDR3 DNA: TGTGCCAGCGGGATGGGCAGGGGTAATTCACCCCTCCACTTT

clone size: few
J gene: TRBJ2-5
V gene: TRBV5-4
D gene: NA
CDR3 protein: CASARADQETQYF
CDR3 DNA: TGTGCCAGCGCGCGGGCCGACCAAGAGACCCAGTACTTC

clone size: few
J gene: TRBJ1-1
V gene: TRBV19
D gene: TRBD1
CDR3 protein: CASRTTTGGTEAFF
CDR3 DNA: TGTGCCAGTAGGACTACCACAGGGGGCACTGAAGCTTTCTTT

clone size: many
J gene: TRBJ1-3
V gene: TRBV7-8
D gene: TRBD1
CDR3 protein: CASSDRGAGNTIYF
CDR3 DNA: TGTGCCAGCAGCGACAGGGGGGCTGGAAACACCATATATTTT

clone size: NA
J gene: TRBJ1-1
V gene: TRBV10-3
D gene: NA
CDR3 protein: CAISEGDLRTEAFF
CDR3 DNA: TGTGCCATCAGTGAGGGAGATCTACGCACTGAAGCTTTCTTT

clone size: many
J gene: TRBJ2-7
V gene: TRBV6-1
D gene: TRBD1
CDR3 protein: CASNRQGPSYEQYF
CDR3 DNA: TGTGCCAGCAACCGACAGGGGCCCTCCTACGAGCAGTACTTC

clone size: few
J gene: TRBJ1-1
V gene: TRBV7-9
D gene: NA
CDR3 protein: CASSLGWGPEAFF
CDR3 DNA: TGTGCCAGCAGCTTAGGATGGGGGCCGGAGGCTTTCTTT

clone size: NA
J gene: TRBJ2-1
V gene: TRBV19
D gene: NA
CDR3 protein: CASSIGPASNEQFF
CDR3 DNA: TGTGCCAGTAGTATTGGGCCAGCCTCCAATGAGCAGTTCTTC

clone size: once
J gene: TRBJ1-2
V gene: TRBV2
D gene: NA
CDR3 protein: CASSGQGTLDGYTF
CDR3 DNA: TGTGCCAGCAGCGGACAAGGGACCCTAGATGGCTACACCTTC

clone size: many
J gene: TRBJ1-1
V gene: TRBV20-1
D gene: TRBD1
CDR3 protein: CSASPGQITEAFF
CDR3 DNA: TGCAGTGCTAGTCCGGGACAGATCACTGAAGCTTTCTTT

clone size: many
J gene: TRBJ2-2
V gene: TRBV7-6
D gene: NA
CDR3 protein: CASRIQDTGELFF
CDR3 DNA: TGTGCCAGCCGAATACAAGACACCGGGGAGCTGTTTTTT

clone size: NA
J gene: TRBJ1-1
V gene: TRBV29-1
D gene: TRBD1
CDR3 protein: CSVTGQMNTEAFF
CDR3 DNA: TGCAGCGTTACGGGACAGATGAACACTGAAGCTTTCTTT

clone size: few
J gene: TRBJ2-5
V gene: TRBV29-1
D gene: NA
CDR3 protein: CSVGRQSQETQYF
CDR3 DNA: TGCAGCGTGGGTCGACAGTCCCAAGAGACCCAGTACTTC

clone size: few
J gene: TRBJ2-3
V gene: TRBV30
D gene: TRBD2
CDR3 protein: CAWSRGGGPEDTQYF
CDR3 DNA: TGTGCCTGGAGTCGGGGCGGGGGGCCAGAAGATACGCAGTATTTT

clone size: few
J gene: TRBJ2-7
V gene: TRBV19
D gene: NA
CDR3 protein: CASSNEDSNYEQYF
CDR3 DNA: TGTGCCAGTAGCAACGAGGACTCAAACTACGAGCAGTACTTC

clone size: many
J gene: TRBJ2-3
V gene: TRBV7-9
D gene: NA
CDR3 protein: CASHTDTQYF
CDR3 DNA: TGTGCCAGCCACACAGATACGCAGTATTTT

clone size: few
J gene: TRBJ1-3
V gene: TRBV3-1
D gene: NA
CDR3 protein: CASSQVWHGGAGNTIYF
CDR3 DNA: TGTGCCAGCAGCCAAGTTTGGCATGGGGGCGCTGGAAACACCATATATTTT

clone size: few
J gene: TRBJ1-2
V gene: TRBV10-3
D gene: NA
CDR3 protein: CAIQTPDYNYGYTF
CDR3 DNA: TGTGCCATCCAGACCCCCGACTACAACTATGGCTACACCTTC

clone size: NA
J gene: TRBJ2-1
V gene: TRBV11-1
D gene: NA
CDR3 protein: CASSLDSFGMNEQFF
CDR3 DNA: TGTGCCAGCAGCTTAGATTCCTTTGGGATGAATGAGCAGTTCTTC

clone size: many
J gene: TRBJ2-5
V gene: TRBV6-1
D gene: NA
CDR3 protein: CASSPGGASHPGETQYF
CDR3 DNA: TGTGCCAGCAGCCCAGGTGGGGCATCACACCCCGGGGAGACCCAGTACTTC

clone size: many
J gene: TRBJ1-5
V gene: TRBV6-6
D gene: NA
CDR3 protein: CASSYTQNSNQPQHF
CDR3 DNA: TGTGCCAGCAGTTACACACAGAATAGCAATCAGCCCCAGCATTTT

clone size: few
J gene: TRBJ2-1
V gene: TRBV7-9
D gene: NA
CDR3 protein: CASIPGPGGAGNEQFF
CDR3 DNA: TGTGCCAGCATCCCCGGCCCTGGGGGGGCCGGGAATGAGCAGTTCTTC

clone size: many
J gene: TRBJ2-7
V gene: TRBV3-1
D gene: NA
CDR3 protein: CASSQDGIGRYEQYF
CDR3 DNA: TGTGCCAGCAGCCAAGATGGAATAGGGAGGTACGAGCAGTACTTC

clone size: NA
J gene: TRBJ1-1
V gene: TRBV18
D gene: NA
CDR3 protein: CASSPIVRNTEAFF
CDR3 DNA: TGTGCCAGCTCACCCATCGTTAGGAACACTGAAGCTTTCTTT

clone size: many
J gene: TRBJ1-1
V gene: TRBV4-2
D gene: NA
CDR3 protein: CASSQVDTENTEAFF
CDR3 DNA: TGTGCCAGCAGCCAAGTTGACACCGAGAACACTGAAGCTTTCTTT

clone size: NA
J gene: TRBJ2-5
V gene: TRBV30
D gene: NA
CDR3 protein: CAWSLEKGTQYF
CDR3 DNA: TGTGCCTGGAGTCTGGAAAAGGGGACCCAGTACTTC

clone size: NA
J gene: TRBJ1-4
V gene: TRBV12-3/TRBV12-4
D gene: NA
CDR3 protein: CASSLGRGGKLFF
CDR3 DNA: TGTGCCAGCAGTCTAGGGAGAGGGGGAAAACTGTTTTTT

clone size: many
J gene: TRBJ2-3
V gene: TRBV14
D gene: NA
CDR3 protein: CASSLQTGPPRDTQYF
CDR3 DNA: TGTGCCAGCAGCCTCCAGACAGGTCCCCCCCGAGATACGCAGTATTTT

clone size: many
J gene: TRBJ1-2
V gene: TRBV20-1
D gene: NA
CDR3 protein: CSARAGPSLHVQQYGYTF
CDR3 DNA: TGCAGTGCTAGAGCCGGACCCTCCTTACATGTCCAGCAGTATGGCTACACCTTC

clone size: NA
J gene: TRBJ2-7
V gene: TRBV29-1
D gene: TRBD1
CDR3 protein: CSVERGQGNYEQYF
CDR3 DNA: TGCAGCGTTGAACGCGGACAGGGTAACTACGAGCAGTACTTC

clone size: NA
J gene: TRBJ2-5
V gene: TRBV7-2
D gene: NA
CDR3 protein: CASSPSTPATQKTQYF
CDR3 DNA: TGTGCCAGCAGCCCCTCGACCCCAGCGACGCAAAAGACCCAGTACTTC

clone size: many
J gene: TRBJ1-6
V gene: TRBV20-1
D gene: TRBD1
CDR3 protein: CSAPAQTGAYNSPLHF
CDR3 DNA: TGCAGTGCGCCTGCGCAAACAGGGGCGTATAATTCACCCCTCCACTTT

clone size: NA
J gene: TRBJ2-3
V gene: TRBV6-5
D gene: NA
CDR3 protein: CASSMELNTDTKYF
CDR3 DNA: TGTGCCAGCAGTATGGAACTAAACACGGATACGAAGTATTTT

clone size: many
J gene: TRBJ1-1
V gene: TRBV6-1
D gene: TRBD1
CDR3 protein: CASSRDTGGGWSTEAFF
CDR3 DNA: TGTGCCAGCAGCCGAGATACAGGGGGCGGGTGGAGCACTGAAGCTTTCTTT

clone size: many
J gene: TRBJ1-5
V gene: TRBV7-2
D gene: NA
CDR3 protein: CASSLVANRVQPQHF
CDR3 DNA: TGTGCCAGCAGCTTAGTCGCAAATCGGGTGCAGCCCCAGCATTTT

clone size: few
J gene: TRBJ2-5
V gene: TRBV4-1
D gene: NA
CDR3 protein: CASSQVGSVGETQYF
CDR3 DNA: TGCGCCAGCAGCCAAGTTGGATCAGTCGGGGAGACCCAGTACTTC